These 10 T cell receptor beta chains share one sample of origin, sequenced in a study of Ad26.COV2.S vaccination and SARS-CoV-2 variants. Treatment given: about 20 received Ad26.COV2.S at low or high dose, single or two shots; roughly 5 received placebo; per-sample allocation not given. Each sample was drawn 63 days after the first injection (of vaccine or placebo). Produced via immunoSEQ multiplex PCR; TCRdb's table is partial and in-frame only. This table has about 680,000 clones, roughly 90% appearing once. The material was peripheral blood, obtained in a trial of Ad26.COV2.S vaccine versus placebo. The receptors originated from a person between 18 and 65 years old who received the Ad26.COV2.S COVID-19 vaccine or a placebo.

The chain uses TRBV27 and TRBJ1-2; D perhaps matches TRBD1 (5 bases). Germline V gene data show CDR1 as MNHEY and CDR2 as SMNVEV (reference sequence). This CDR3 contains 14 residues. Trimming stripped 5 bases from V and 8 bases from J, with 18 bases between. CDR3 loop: CASSPRDGSRGYTF. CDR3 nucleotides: TGTGCCAGCAGTCCCCGGGACGGGAGTAGGGGCTACACCTTC.

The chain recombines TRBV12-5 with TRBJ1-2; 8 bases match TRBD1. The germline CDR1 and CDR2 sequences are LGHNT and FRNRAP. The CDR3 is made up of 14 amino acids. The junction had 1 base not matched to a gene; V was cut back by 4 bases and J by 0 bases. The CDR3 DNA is TGTGCTAGTGGTTCGACAGGGGCTAACTATGGCTACACCTTC. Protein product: CASGSTGANYGYTF.

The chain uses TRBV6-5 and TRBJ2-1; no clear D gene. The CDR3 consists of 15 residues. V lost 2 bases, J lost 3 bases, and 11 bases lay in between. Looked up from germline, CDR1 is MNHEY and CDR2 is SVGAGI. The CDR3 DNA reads TGTGCCAGCAGTTACAGCAGGAACGTCTACAATGAGCAGTTCTTC. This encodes CASSYSRNVYNEQFF.

CDR3 in DNA: TGTGCCAGCAGTAGGGGCTTACAAGAGACCCAGTACTTC. Translated, it gives CASSRGLQETQYF. The chain joins TRBV27 to TRBJ2-5, with a tentative D call TRBD1 (5 bases). The CDR3 sequence is 13 residues long. CDR1 MNHEY and CDR2 SMNVEV come from the germline V gene (reference sequence). V lost 5 bases, J lost 2 bases, and 9 bases lay in between.

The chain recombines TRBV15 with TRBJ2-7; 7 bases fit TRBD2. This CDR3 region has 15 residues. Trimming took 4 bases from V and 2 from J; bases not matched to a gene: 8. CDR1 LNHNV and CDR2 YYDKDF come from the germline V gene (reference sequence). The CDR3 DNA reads TGTGCCACCAGCAAAGGACTAGTGGGGACCTACGAGCAGTACTTC. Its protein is CATSKGLVGTYEQYF.

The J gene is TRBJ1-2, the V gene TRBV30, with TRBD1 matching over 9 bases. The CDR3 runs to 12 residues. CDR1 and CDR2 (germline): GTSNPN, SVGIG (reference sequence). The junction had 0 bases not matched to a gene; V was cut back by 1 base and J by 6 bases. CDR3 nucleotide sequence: TGTGCCTGGAGTGGGACAGGGGATGGCTACACCTTC. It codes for CAWSGTGDGYTF.

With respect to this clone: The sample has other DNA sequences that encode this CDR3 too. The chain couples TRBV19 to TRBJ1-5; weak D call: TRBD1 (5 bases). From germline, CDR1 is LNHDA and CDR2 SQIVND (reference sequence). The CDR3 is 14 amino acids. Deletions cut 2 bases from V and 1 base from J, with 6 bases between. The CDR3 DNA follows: TGTGCCAGTAGTATATGGGGGAGCAATCAGCCCCAGCATTTT. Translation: CASSIWGSNQPQHF.

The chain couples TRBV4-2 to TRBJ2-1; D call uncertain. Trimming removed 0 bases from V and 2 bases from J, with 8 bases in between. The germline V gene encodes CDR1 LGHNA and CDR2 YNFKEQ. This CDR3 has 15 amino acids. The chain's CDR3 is CASSQEFNPYNEQFF. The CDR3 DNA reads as TGTGCCAGCAGCCAAGAATTTAATCCCTACAATGAGCAGTTCTTC.

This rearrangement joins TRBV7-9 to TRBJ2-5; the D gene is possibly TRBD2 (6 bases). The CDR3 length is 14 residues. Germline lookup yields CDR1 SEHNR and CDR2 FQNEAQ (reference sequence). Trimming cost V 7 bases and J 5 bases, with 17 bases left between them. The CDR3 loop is CASTGTPRWETQYF. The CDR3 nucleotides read TGTGCCAGCACCGGGACTCCTCGGTGGGAGACCCAGTACTTC.

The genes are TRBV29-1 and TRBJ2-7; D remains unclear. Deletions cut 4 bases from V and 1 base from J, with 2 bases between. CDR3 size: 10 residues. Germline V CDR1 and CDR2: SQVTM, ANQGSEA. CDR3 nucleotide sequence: TGCAGCGTTGTATCCTACGAGCAGTACTTC. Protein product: CSVVSYEQYF.